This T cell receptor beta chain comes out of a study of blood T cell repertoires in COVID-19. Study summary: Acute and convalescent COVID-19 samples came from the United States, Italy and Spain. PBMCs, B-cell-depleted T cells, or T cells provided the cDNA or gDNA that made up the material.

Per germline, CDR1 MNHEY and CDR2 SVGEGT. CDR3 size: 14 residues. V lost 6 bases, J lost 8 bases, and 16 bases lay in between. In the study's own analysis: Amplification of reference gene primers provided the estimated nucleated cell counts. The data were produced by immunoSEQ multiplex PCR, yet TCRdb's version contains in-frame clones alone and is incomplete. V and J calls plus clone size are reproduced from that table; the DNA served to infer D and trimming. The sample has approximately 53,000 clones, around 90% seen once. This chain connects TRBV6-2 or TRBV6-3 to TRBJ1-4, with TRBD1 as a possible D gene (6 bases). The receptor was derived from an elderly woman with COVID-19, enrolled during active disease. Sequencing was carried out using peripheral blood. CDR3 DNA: TGTGCCAGCAGCTGGATACAGGGAGCCGAAAAACTGTTTTTT. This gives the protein CASSWIQGAEKLFF.